The 28 T cell receptor beta chains listed next were all sequenced from one sample in a study of radiotherapy plus CTLA-4 blockade in lung cancer. TCRdb keeps only in-frame clones here, not all; method: immunoSEQ multiplex PCR. The sample has tens of thousands of clones; 83% are singletons. The sample was peripheral blood, taken from a patient treated with radiotherapy plus ipilimumab. These receptors all come from a human donor with non-small cell lung cancer who had stable disease on radiotherapy plus ipilimumab.

This chain joins TRBV11-3 and TRBJ2-2; 8 nucleotides line up with TRBD1. This CDR3 region has 15 residues. The germline V gene has CDR1 SGHNT and CDR2 YENEEA. J lost 4 bases, V lost 5 bases, and 6 bases had no gene match. This CDR3 is CASSGRDRPTGELFF. CDR3 DNA sequence: TGTGCCAGCAGCGGCCGGGACAGGCCCACCGGGGAGCTGTTTTTT.

The V gene is TRBV28, the J gene TRBJ1-2; 7 nucleotides line up with TRBD1. This CDR3 is 12 amino acids long. Germline trimming cut 4 bases from V and 7 bases from J; bases unmatched to any gene: 3. Germline loops: CDR1 MDHEN, CDR2 SYDVKM. The CDR3 sequence: CASSSGTAGYTF. The CDR3 DNA follows: TGTGCCAGCAGTTCGGGGACAGCTGGCTACACCTTC.

J is TRBJ2-7 and V is TRBV11-2; D not resolved. With 5 bases removed from V and 2 bases from J, the gap between germline ends came to 13 bases. CDR3 length: 14 amino acids. Germline lookup yields CDR1 SGHAT and CDR2 FQNNGV. The CDR3 region has the DNA TGTGCCAGCAGCCTGGTAATCAAAACCTACGAGCAGTACTTC. It translates to CASSLVIKTYEQYF.

The J gene is TRBJ2-6, the V gene TRBV5-4, with D tentatively TRBD1 or TRBD2 (5 bases each). Germline lookup yields CDR1 SGHNT and CDR2 YYREEE (reference sequence). V was trimmed by 3 bases and J by 0 bases, leaving 16 bases between them. There are 18 residues in the CDR3. This CDR3 is CASSSPPGRISGANVLTF. DNA for the CDR3: TGTGCCAGCAGCTCGCCCCCGGGACGCATCTCTGGGGCCAACGTCCTGACTTTC.

J is TRBJ2-7 and V is TRBV6-1; a weak D match, TRBD1 (6 bases). This CDR3 region has 14 residues. Trimming cost V 4 bases and J 2 bases, with 12 bases left between them. Germline assignment: CDR1 MNHNS and CDR2 SASEGT. In DNA, the CDR3 is TGTGCCAGCAGTGGGGGACATCCCGCCTACGAGCAGTACTTC. Amino acids: CASSGGHPAYEQYF.

The J gene is TRBJ2-2, the V gene TRBV7-9; D is undetermined. The length of the CDR3 is 12 residues. Trimming took 5 bases from V and 6 from J, leaving 7 bases between them. CDR1 and CDR2 (germline): SEHNR, FQNEAQ (reference sequence). The CDR3 is CASSPFPGELFF. CDR3 sequence (DNA): TGTGCCAGCAGCCCCTTCCCCGGGGAGCTGTTTTTT.

Of note for this clone: A read error may produce the germline difference seen at one junction end. In the same sample, other DNA sequences code for this CDR3. This rearrangement joins TRBV6-1 to TRBJ2-6, with a weak D call TRBD2 (6 bases). CDR1 MNHNS and CDR2 SASEGT come from the germline V gene. This CDR3 is built from 15 residues. CDR3 region: CASSEGLSGANVLTF. For the CDR3, the DNA is TGTGCCAGTAGTGAGGGACTCTCTGGGGCCAACGTCCTGACTTTC.

This chain links TRBV11-3 with TRBJ2-3; TRBD2 matches at 11 bases. The germline V gene encodes CDR1 SGHNT and CDR2 YENEEA. After removal of 5 bases from V and 1 base from J, the junction contained 8 bases not matched to a gene. The CDR3 spans 17 residues. DNA of the CDR3: TGTGCCAGCAGCCCCCGGGGACTAGCGGTCGGCACAGATACGCAGTATTTT. Protein: CASSPRGLAVGTDTQYF.

This chain uses TRBV18 with TRBJ2-7; D remains ambiguous. The CDR3 is made up of 15 amino acids. From germline, CDR1 is KGHSH and CDR2 LQKENI. Trimming shortened V by 3 bases and J by 0 bases, and 12 bases separated the two germline ends. Written as DNA, the CDR3 is TGTGCCAGCTCACCTCTGCAGGTAGGCTCCTACGAGCAGTACTTC. Its protein product is CASSPLQVGSYEQYF.

The CDR3: CASSTGTGQSKLFF. The CDR3 DNA follows: TGTGCCAGTAGTACCGGGACAGGCCAGTCAAAACTGTTTTTT. V gene TRBV19 combines with J gene TRBJ1-4, with 8 bases identical to TRBD1. The CDR3 consists of 14 residues. Germline CDR1 LNHDA, CDR2 SQIVND (reference sequence). V shed 4 bases, J shed 10 bases, and the junction held 8 bases outside the gene matches.

This clone was detected a few times. The rearrangement links TRBV5-1 to TRBJ1-6; D gene ambiguous. There are 16 residues in the CDR3. Trimming shortened V by 0 bases and J by 10 bases, and 17 bases separated the two germline ends. The germline gives CDR1 SGHRS, CDR2 YFSETQ. CDR3 sequence reads: CASSLGSGPAGSPLHF. The CDR3 DNA sequence: TGCGCCAGCAGCTTGGGATCAGGCCCCGCTGGGTCACCCCTCCACTTT.

The V gene is TRBV7-9, the J gene TRBJ2-1; D not certain. Germline loops: CDR1 SEHNR, CDR2 FQNEAQ (reference sequence). CDR3 length: 13 amino acids. The V and J ends lost 8 bases and 0 bases respectively, with 8 bases between them. CDR3 DNA sequence: TGTGCCAGCCGCCAAAGCTCCTACAATGAGCAGTTCTTC. Translation: CASRQSSYNEQFF.

The chain has TRBV18 and TRBJ2-7; 10 bases are a match to TRBD2. The V and J ends lost 2 bases and 3 bases, in that order; junction bases with no gene match: 1. Looked up from germline, CDR1 is KGHSH and CDR2 is LQKENI. The CDR3 contains 14 residues. DNA of the CDR3: TGTGCCAGCTCACCAACTAGCGGGAACTACGAGCAGTACTTC. Translation: CASSPTSGNYEQYF.

The genes are TRBV6-6 and TRBJ2-5; TRBD1 matches at 8 bases. V trimming: 5 bases; J trimming: 3 bases; junction bases outside the gene matches: 2. CDR3 length: 13 residues. Germline CDR1 and CDR2: MNHNY and SVGAGI (reference sequence). This CDR3 is CASSRDRKETQYF. In DNA, the CDR3 is TGTGCCAGCAGTAGGGACAGGAAAGAGACCCAGTACTTC.

The chain couples TRBV7-9 to TRBJ2-1, with D unclear. Germline values: CDR1 SEHNR, CDR2 FQNEAQ (reference sequence). V was cut by 4 bases and J by 4 bases, with 11 bases left in between. The CDR3 sequence is 14 residues long. The chain's CDR3 is CASSSGHGYNEQFF. The CDR3 nucleotides read TGTGCCAGCAGCTCCGGGCACGGGTACAATGAGCAGTTCTTC.

The table lists this clone with a count of one. The genes are TRBV7-2 and TRBJ1-5, with D possibly being TRBD1 (5 bases). The CDR3 is 15 residues long. Germline values: CDR1 SGHTA, CDR2 FQGNSA. V lost 5 bases and J 3 bases, leaving 14 bases between the germline ends. Here the CDR3 reads CASSQGALVNQPQHF. The CDR3 DNA follows: TGTGCCAGCAGCCAAGGGGCCCTTGTCAATCAGCCCCAGCATTTT.

This rearrangement joins TRBV28 to TRBJ2-5; TRBD2 agrees at 7 bases. Germline V gene data show CDR1 as MDHEN and CDR2 as SYDVKM. This CDR3 region has 14 residues. V lost 6 bases and J lost 2; bases outside the gene matches: 6. The CDR3 spells CASSARGGQETQYF. The CDR3 coding sequence is TGTGCCAGCAGCGCCCGCGGGGGACAAGAGACCCAGTACTTC.

V is TRBV7-3 and J is TRBJ2-1; tentatively, D is TRBD1 or TRBD2 (5 bases each). Germline assignment: CDR1 SGHTA and CDR2 FQGTGA. V shed 5 bases and J shed 9 bases, with 14 bases lying between them. The CDR3 is 13 residues long. CDR3 sequence (DNA): TGTGCCAGCAGCACATACGGGGACGGTGAGCAGTTCTTC. Its protein is CASSTYGDGEQFF.

The CDR3 sequence is CASSLGESTGELFF. Here the CDR3 DNA reads TGTGCCAGCAGCTTGGGGGAAAGCACCGGGGAGCTGTTTTTT. The genes are TRBV7-7 and TRBJ2-2; D may be TRBD1 or TRBD2 (5 bases each). Germline loops: CDR1 SSHAT, CDR2 FNYEAQ (reference sequence). V was pared by 3 bases and J by 4 bases, with 9 bases between. The CDR3 sequence is 14 residues long.

This clone occurred a few times. This chain joins TRBV19 and TRBJ1-5; 8 bases align to TRBD1. This CDR3 has 14 residues. Germline CDR1 is LNHDA and CDR2 is SQIVND (reference sequence). Trimming at V came to 7 bases and at J to 8 bases, leaving 10 bases not matched to a gene. This chain's CDR3 is CASTPGQVREPQHF. The CDR3 region has the DNA TGTGCCAGTACCCCGGGACAGGTAAGGGAGCCCCAGCATTTT.

The rearrangement uses TRBV7-8 and TRBJ2-6; D gene uncertain. CDR1 and CDR2 from the germline V gene are SGHVS and FQNEAQ. V was trimmed by 0 bases and J by 0 bases, leaving 9 bases between them. The CDR3 contains 17 residues. CDR3 nucleotides: TGTGCCAGCAGCTTAGCGCCCCAGAGCTCTGGGGCCAACGTCCTGACTTTC. Its translation is CASSLAPQSSGANVLTF.

Written as DNA, the CDR3 is TGCAGCGCCGGACTAGCGGCTTCCTACGAGCAGTACTTC. The encoded protein is CSAGLAASYEQYF. The V gene is TRBV29-1, the J gene TRBJ2-7; 10 bases are shared with TRBD2. This CDR3 comprises 13 residues. Germline loops: CDR1 SQVTM, CDR2 ANQGSEA. V was pared by 7 bases and J by 1 base, with 4 bases of the junction left unmatched.

The chain employs TRBV4-2 and TRBJ1-4, with 10 bases identical to TRBD1. V shed 3 bases, J shed 8 bases, and the junction held 12 bases outside the gene matches. The germline V gene encodes CDR1 LGHNA and CDR2 YNFKEQ. The CDR3 is made up of 17 amino acids. The CDR3 spells CASSHGDRTGGKEKLFF. The CDR3 nucleotides are TGTGCCAGCAGCCACGGTGACAGGACAGGGGGAAAGGAAAAACTGTTTTTT.

The chain is built from TRBV28 and TRBJ1-2, with D unclear. V gave up 3 bases and J gave up 4 bases, with 15 bases separating them. This CDR3 is 15 amino acids long. Germline V CDR1 and CDR2: MDHEN, SYDVKM. CDR3 bases: TGTGCCAGCAGTTTCTCCCTCGGGATCTCCTATGGCTACACCTTC. The encoded protein is CASSFSLGISYGYTF.

The chain carries TRBV5-5 and TRBJ2-5, with 8 bases identical to TRBD2. The CDR3 length is 15 residues. V lost 2 bases to trimming and J lost 5 bases; unmatched junction nucleotides: 8. The germline V gene encodes CDR1 SGHKS and CDR2 YYEKEE (reference sequence). CDR3 DNA sequence: TGTGCCAGCAGCTTCGGACTAGCTACCGTGGAGACCCAGTACTTC. Translating gives CASSFGLATVETQYF. The full variable domain, with the rest looked up from reference TRBV5-5 and TRBJ2-5, is DAGVTQSPTHLIKTRGQQVTLRCSPISGHKSVSWYQQVLGQGPQFIFQYYEKEERGRGNFPDRFSARQFPNYSSELNVNALLLGDSALYLCASSFGLATVETQYFGPGTRLLVL.

This clone has more than one count but fewer than ten. The chain carries TRBV12-1 and TRBJ2-7; the table calls TRBD1, which could not be checked here. TRBV12-1 is marked as a pseudogene. The CDR3 contains 14 residues. Here the CDR3 DNA reads TGTGCCAGCATCGCGACAGGGAAAGGCTACGAGCAGTACTTC. Its protein is CASIATGKGYEQYF.

The J gene is TRBJ2-5, the V gene TRBV9; 7 nucleotides align to TRBD2. CDR3 size: 15 residues. Germline trimming cut 4 bases from V and 2 bases from J; bases unmatched to any gene: 8. Looked up from germline, CDR1 is SGDLS and CDR2 is YYNGEE. CDR3 DNA sequence: TGTGCCAGCAGCCAAATAAGGGGAGGGCAAGAGACCCAGTACTTC. It yields the protein CASSQIRGGQETQYF.

The chain links TRBV5-1 to TRBJ2-7, with TRBD1 identical over 7 bases. Per germline, CDR1 SGHRS and CDR2 YFSETQ. Germline trimming cut 4 bases from V and 5 bases from J; bases unmatched to any gene: 18. This CDR3 is built from 17 residues. CDR3 protein: CASSPGQVRVFRDEQYF. DNA of the CDR3: TGCGCCAGCAGCCCAGGACAGGTTCGGGTCTTTAGGGACGAGCAGTACTTC.